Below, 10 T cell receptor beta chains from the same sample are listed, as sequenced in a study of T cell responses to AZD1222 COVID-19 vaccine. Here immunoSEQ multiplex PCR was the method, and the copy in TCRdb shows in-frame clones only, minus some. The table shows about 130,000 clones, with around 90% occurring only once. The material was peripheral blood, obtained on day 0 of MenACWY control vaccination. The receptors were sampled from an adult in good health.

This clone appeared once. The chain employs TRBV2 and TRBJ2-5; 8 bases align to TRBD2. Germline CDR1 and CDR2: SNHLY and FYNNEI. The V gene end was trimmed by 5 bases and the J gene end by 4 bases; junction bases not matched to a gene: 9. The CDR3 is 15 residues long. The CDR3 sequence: CASSRSGLAGETQYF. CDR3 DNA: TGTGCCAGCAGTCGAAGTGGCCTAGCGGGAGAGACCCAGTACTTC.

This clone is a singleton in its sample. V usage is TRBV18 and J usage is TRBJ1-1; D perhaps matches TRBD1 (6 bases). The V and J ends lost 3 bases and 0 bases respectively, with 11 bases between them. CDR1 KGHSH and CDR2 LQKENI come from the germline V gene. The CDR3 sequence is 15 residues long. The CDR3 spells CASSPDRIMNTEAFF. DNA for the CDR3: TGTGCCAGCTCACCGGACAGAATAATGAACACTGAAGCTTTCTTT.

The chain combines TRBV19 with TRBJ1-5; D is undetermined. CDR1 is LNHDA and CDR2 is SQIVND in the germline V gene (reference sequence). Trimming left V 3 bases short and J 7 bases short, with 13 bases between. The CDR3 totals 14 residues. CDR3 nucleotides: TGTGCCAGTAGTATTAGCAGATTGGGACAGCCCCAGCATTTT. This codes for CASSISRLGQPQHF. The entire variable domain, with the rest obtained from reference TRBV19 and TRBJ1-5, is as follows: DGGITQSPKYLFRKEGQNVTLSCEQNLNHDAMYWYRQDPGQGLRLIYYSQIVNDFQKGDIAEGYSVSREKKESFPLTVTSAQKNPTAFYLCASSISRLGQPQHFGDGTRLSIL.

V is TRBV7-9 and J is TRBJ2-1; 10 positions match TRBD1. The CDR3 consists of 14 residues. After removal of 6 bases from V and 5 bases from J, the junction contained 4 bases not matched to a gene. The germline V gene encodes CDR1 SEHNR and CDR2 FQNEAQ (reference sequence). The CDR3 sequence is CASRGQGRHNEQFF. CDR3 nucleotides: TGTGCCAGCAGGGGACAGGGGAGGCACAATGAGCAGTTCTTC.

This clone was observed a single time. The CDR3 DNA reads as TGTGCCAGCAGTTTATCCGCCGGGACAGGGGTCGGGTACAATGAGCAGTTCTTC. It yields the protein CASSLSAGTGVGYNEQFF. The chain is built from TRBV27 and TRBJ2-1, with 10 bases lining up with TRBD1. The V gene end was trimmed by 0 bases and the J gene end by 4 bases; junction bases not matched to a gene: 9. Germline CDR1 is MNHEY and CDR2 is SMNVEV (reference sequence). The CDR3 covers 18 residues.

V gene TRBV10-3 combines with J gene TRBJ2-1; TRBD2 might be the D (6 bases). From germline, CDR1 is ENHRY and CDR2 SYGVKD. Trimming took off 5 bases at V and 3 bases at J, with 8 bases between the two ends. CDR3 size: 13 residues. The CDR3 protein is CAISMDYYNEQFF. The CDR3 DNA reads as TGTGCCATCAGTATGGACTACTACAATGAGCAGTTCTTC.

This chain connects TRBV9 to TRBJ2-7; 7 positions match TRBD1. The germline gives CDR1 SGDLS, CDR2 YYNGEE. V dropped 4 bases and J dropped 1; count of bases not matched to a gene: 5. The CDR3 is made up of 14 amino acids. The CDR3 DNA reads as TGTGCCAGCAGCCCCCGACAGGGATCCTACGAGCAGTACTTC. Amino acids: CASSPRQGSYEQYF.

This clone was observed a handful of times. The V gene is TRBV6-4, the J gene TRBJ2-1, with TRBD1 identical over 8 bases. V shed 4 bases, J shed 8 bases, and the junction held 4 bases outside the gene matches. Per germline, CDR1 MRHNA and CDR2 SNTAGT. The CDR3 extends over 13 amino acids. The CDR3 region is CASSATGVDEQFF. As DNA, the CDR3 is TGTGCCAGCAGTGCGACAGGGGTAGATGAGCAGTTCTTC.

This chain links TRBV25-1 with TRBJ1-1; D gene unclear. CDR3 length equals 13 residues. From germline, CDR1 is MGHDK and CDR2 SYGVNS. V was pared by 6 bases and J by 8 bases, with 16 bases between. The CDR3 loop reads CASSRALVGEAFF. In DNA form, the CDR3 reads TGTGCCAGCAGCCGCGCACTGGTCGGGGAAGCTTTCTTT.

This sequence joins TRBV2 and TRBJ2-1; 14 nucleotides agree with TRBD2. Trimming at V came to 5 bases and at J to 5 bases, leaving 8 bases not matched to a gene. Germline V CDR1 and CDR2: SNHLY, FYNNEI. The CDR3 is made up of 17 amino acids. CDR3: CASSFREGLAGDNEQFF. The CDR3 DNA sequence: TGTGCCAGCAGTTTTAGGGAGGGACTAGCGGGAGACAATGAGCAGTTCTTC.